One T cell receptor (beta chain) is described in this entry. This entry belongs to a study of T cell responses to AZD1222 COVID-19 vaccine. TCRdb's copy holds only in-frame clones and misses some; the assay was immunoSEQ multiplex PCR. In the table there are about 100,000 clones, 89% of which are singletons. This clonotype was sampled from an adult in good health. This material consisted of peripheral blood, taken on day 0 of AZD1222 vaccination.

CDR3 DNA: TGCAGCGTGGCAGGGGAAGGGGGCGGGGAGCTGTTTTTT. This translates into CSVAGEGGGELFF. The rearrangement links TRBV29-1 to TRBJ2-2; D may be TRBD1 (6 bases). Trimming took 6 bases from V and 7 from J, leaving 15 bases between them. This CDR3 has 13 residues. Germline V gene sequence: CDR1 SQVTM, CDR2 ANQGSEA.